A selection of T cell receptor beta chains follows, all from one sample in a study of T-cell reconstitution after alpha-beta-depleted transplantation in children. TCRdb analysed the PCR reads with MiXCR anew, one entry per CDR3 protein. The sample shows fewer than 700,000 distinct CDR3 sequences, 10% to 15% of them seen only once. The material sequenced was PBMCs, mostly from graft donor cells, taken 360 days after TCRalphabeta/CD19-depleted stem cell transplant. Source of these receptors: a male patient aged 10 to 17 who had a stem cell transplant for acute myeloid leukemia, so the T cells may come from the graft donor. CDR3s include the opening cysteine and the closing phenylalanine or tryptophan. The order of the fields is V gene, J gene, D gene, clone size, CDR3 length, CDR3 DNA, CDR3 protein. The D gene is left open where the match is weak. Only some rows state a clone size, as once, few, many or a class for expanded clones.

v_gene: TRBV6-1
j_gene: TRBJ2-7
d_gene: -
abundance: -
len: 14
CDR3nt: TGTGCCAGCAGCCGCCCGGGGGTATTCTACGAGCAGTACTTC
CDR3aa: CASSRPGVFYEQYF

v_gene: TRBV7-2
j_gene: TRBJ1-6
d_gene: -
abundance: -
len: 16
CDR3nt: TGTGCCAGCAGCATGCCCCGAGGCAGGGTTAATTCACCCCTCCACTTT
CDR3aa: CASSMPRGRVNSPLHF

v_gene: TRBV12-3/TRBV12-4
j_gene: TRBJ2-1
d_gene: -
abundance: many
len: 15
CDR3nt: TGTGCCAGCAGTCCCTCGCCGAGCTCCTACAATGAGCAGTTCTTC
CDR3aa: CASSPSPSSYNEQFF

v_gene: TRBV20-1
j_gene: TRBJ2-1
d_gene: -
abundance: few
len: 17
CDR3nt: TGCAGTGCTAGTAGAAGGAGTTTACTAGACTGGTACAATGAGCAGTTCTTC
CDR3aa: CSASRRSLLDWYNEQFF

v_gene: TRBV3-1
j_gene: TRBJ2-7
d_gene: -
abundance: many
len: 15
CDR3nt: TGTGCCAGCAGCCTAGAGAGGAAAACCGCCTACGAGCAGTACTTC
CDR3aa: CASSLERKTAYEQYF

v_gene: TRBV24-1
j_gene: TRBJ2-6
d_gene: TRBD2
abundance: -
len: 18
CDR3nt: TGTGCCACCAGTGACCCAGCGGGAGAGGTTAGTGGGGCCAACGTCCTGACTTTC
CDR3aa: CATSDPAGEVSGANVLTF

v_gene: TRBV7-9
j_gene: TRBJ2-7
d_gene: TRBD2
abundance: -
len: 15
CDR3nt: TGTGCCAGCAGCCCCCCGACTAGCGGGAGACACGAGCAGTACTTC
CDR3aa: CASSPPTSGRHEQYF

v_gene: TRBV20-1
j_gene: TRBJ2-6
d_gene: -
abundance: -
len: 14
CDR3nt: TGCAGTTGGATGAAGGCGGCCGGGGCCAACGTCCTGACTTTC
CDR3aa: CSWMKAAGANVLTF

v_gene: TRBV28
j_gene: TRBJ2-3
d_gene: -
abundance: -
len: 17
CDR3nt: TGTGCCAGCAGTTTCCCCCGCAGGACTACTAGCACAGATACGCAGTATTTT
CDR3aa: CASSFPRRTTSTDTQYF

v_gene: TRBV7-9
j_gene: TRBJ1-1
d_gene: TRBD1
abundance: -
len: 16
CDR3nt: TGTGCCAGCAGCTTAGCCTCACAGGGGGGGGACACTGAAGCTTTCTTT
CDR3aa: CASSLASQGGDTEAFF

v_gene: TRBV12-3/TRBV12-4
j_gene: TRBJ2-3
d_gene: -
abundance: few
len: 15
CDR3nt: TGTGCCAGCACCCTACCCGGCTCCTGGGGGGATACGCAGTATTTT
CDR3aa: CASTLPGSWGDTQYF

v_gene: TRBV29-1
j_gene: TRBJ1-4
d_gene: TRBD1
abundance: -
len: 13
CDR3nt: TGCAGCGTGACAGGGGGAACTAATGAAAAACTGTTTTTT
CDR3aa: CSVTGGTNEKLFF

v_gene: TRBV25-1
j_gene: TRBJ2-1
d_gene: -
abundance: -
len: 13
CDR3nt: TGTGCCAGCAGTGAGCACCGGGACTTCGAGCAGTTCTTC
CDR3aa: CASSEHRDFEQFF

v_gene: TRBV29-1
j_gene: TRBJ2-7
d_gene: TRBD2
abundance: -
len: 13
CDR3nt: TGCAGCGTTGGGACTAGCGGGATTTACGAGCAGTACTTC
CDR3aa: CSVGTSGIYEQYF

v_gene: TRBV7-2
j_gene: TRBJ2-3
d_gene: -
abundance: -
len: 16
CDR3nt: TGTGCCAGCAGCATAGAAGCGGGACAACTCACAGATACGCAGTATTTT
CDR3aa: CASSIEAGQLTDTQYF

v_gene: TRBV28
j_gene: TRBJ2-2
d_gene: -
abundance: -
len: 16
CDR3nt: TGTGCCAGCAGTTTTCCCGACCCTCAGACAAGCGGGGAGCTGTTTTTT
CDR3aa: CASSFPDPQTSGELFF

v_gene: TRBV29-1
j_gene: TRBJ2-1
d_gene: -
abundance: -
len: 13
CDR3nt: TGCAGCGTTGGTCCTCGGGCCTACAATGAGCAGTTCTTC
CDR3aa: CSVGPRAYNEQFF

v_gene: TRBV4-2
j_gene: TRBJ2-3
d_gene: TRBD2
abundance: many
len: 19
CDR3nt: TGTGCCAGCAGCCAAATGCCCGTTGGGATAGCGGGAGAGACAGATACGCAGTATTTT
CDR3aa: CASSQMPVGIAGETDTQYF

v_gene: TRBV5-1
j_gene: TRBJ2-7
d_gene: -
abundance: -
len: 13
CDR3nt: TGCGCCAGCAGCTTGATCAACTCCTACGAGCAGTACTTC
CDR3aa: CASSLINSYEQYF